This T cell receptor beta chain was sequenced during a study of blood T cells in healthy people across ages. Germline V CDR1 and CDR2: MNHEY, SVGEGT. CDR3 length: 16 residues. The J segment lost 11 bases and the V segment lost 2 bases, leaving 10 bases of the junction unmatched. Then a second PCR, running roughly 7 to 11 cycles, was carried out with a sample-barcoded 5' primer and a J-beta primer mix. One entry per CDR3 protein results from TCRdb running MiXCR on the 5' RACE reads. Of about 1.5 million distinct CDR3 sequences in the sample, approximately 40% were seen once. Study results and caveats: Donors of long life had a larger count of naive CD4+ cells and greater diversity than aged donors. Bulk PBMC profiling left naive and antigen-experienced comparisons inconclusive. Diversity figures derived from one million T cells were judged to underestimate the true value.

Turning to this clonotype: Its antigen is still unknown.

The material sequenced was blood. J is TRBJ2-5 and V is TRBV6-2 or TRBV6-3; 14 positions agree with TRBD2. This receptor was obtained from a woman aged 18-29 years in good health. The CDR3 region has the DNA TGTGCCAGCAGTTACCGACTAGCGGGGGGGCGCAATGAGCAGTACTTC. Translating it yields CASSYRLAGGRNEQYF.